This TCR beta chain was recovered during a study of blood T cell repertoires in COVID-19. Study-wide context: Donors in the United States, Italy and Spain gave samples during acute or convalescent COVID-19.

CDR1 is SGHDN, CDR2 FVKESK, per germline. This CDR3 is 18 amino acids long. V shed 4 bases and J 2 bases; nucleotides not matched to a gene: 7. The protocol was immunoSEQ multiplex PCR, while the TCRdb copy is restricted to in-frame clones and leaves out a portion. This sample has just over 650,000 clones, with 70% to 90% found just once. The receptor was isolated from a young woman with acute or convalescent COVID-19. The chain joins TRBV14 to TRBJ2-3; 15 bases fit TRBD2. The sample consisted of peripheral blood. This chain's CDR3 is CASSRGLAGGAATDTQYF. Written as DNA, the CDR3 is TGTGCCAGCAGCCGGGGACTAGCGGGGGGAGCAGCCACAGATACGCAGTATTTT.